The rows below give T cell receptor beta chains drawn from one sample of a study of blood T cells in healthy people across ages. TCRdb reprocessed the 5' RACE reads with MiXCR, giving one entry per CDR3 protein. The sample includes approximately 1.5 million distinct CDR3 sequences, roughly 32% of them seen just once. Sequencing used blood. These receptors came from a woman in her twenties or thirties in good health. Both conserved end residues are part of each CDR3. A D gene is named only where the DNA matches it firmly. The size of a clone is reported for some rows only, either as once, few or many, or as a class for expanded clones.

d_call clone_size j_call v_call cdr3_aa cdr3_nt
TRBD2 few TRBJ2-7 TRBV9 CASSPRTSDSFYEQYF TGTGCCAGCAGCCCTCGGACTAGCGACTCTTTCTACGAGCAGTACTTC
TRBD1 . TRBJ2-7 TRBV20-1 CSARQGTAYGQYF TGCAGTGCTAGACAAGGGACAGCCTACGGGCAGTACTTC
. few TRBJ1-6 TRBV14 CASSPLEGIYNSPLHF TGTGCCAGCAGCCCACTTGAGGGGATCTATAATTCACCCCTCCACTTT
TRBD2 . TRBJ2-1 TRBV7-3 CASSYGLAGYEQFF TGTGCCAGCAGCTACGGACTAGCGGGATATGAGCAGTTCTTC
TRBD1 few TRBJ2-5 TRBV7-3 CASSSGQGGSEIQYF TGTGCCAGCAGCTCCGGACAGGGCGGCTCTGAGATCCAGTACTTC
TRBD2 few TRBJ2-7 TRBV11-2 CASSLLAGGVSYEQYF TGTGCCAGCAGCTTACTAGCGGGAGGTGTCTCCTACGAGCAGTACTTC
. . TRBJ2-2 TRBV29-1 CSACQGNTGELFF TGCAGCGCCTGCCAGGGGAACACCGGGGAGCTGTTTTTT
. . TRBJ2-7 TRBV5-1 CASSLGIQGVGYEQYF TGCGCCAGCAGCTTGGGCATACAGGGAGTGGGGTACGAGCAGTACTTC
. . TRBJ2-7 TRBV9 CASSVGRGIPYEQYF TGTGCCAGCAGCGTAGGACGGGGGATTCCCTACGAGCAGTACTTC
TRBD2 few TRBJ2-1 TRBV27 CASSLKGVAGNNEQFF TGTGCCAGCAGTTTAAAGGGAGTAGCGGGAAACAATGAGCAGTTCTTC
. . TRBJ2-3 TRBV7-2 CASSYYLTDTQYF TGTGCCAGCAGCTATTATCTCACAGATACGCAGTATTTT
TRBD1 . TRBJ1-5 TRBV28 CASTDGTDSNQPQHF TGTGCCAGTACTGACGGGACAGATAGCAATCAGCCCCAGCATTTT
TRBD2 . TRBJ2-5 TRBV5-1 CASSLRGLAGGLYQETQYF TGCGCCAGCAGCTTGCGTGGACTAGCGGGAGGATTGTACCAAGAGACCCAGTACTTC
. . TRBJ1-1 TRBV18 CASSPNLIEAFF TGTGCCAGCTCACCGAACCTTATTGAAGCTTTCTTT
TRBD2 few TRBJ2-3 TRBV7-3 CASSGGLAGGIDTQYF TGTGCCAGCAGCGGGGGACTAGCGGGAGGGATAGATACGCAGTATTTT
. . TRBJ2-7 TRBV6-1 CASTRTHPSYEQYF TGTGCCAGCACCAGGACCCATCCTTCCTACGAGCAGTACTTC
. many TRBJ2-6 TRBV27 CASSLYPQSGANVLTF TGTGCCAGCAGTTTATATCCCCAGTCTGGGGCCAACGTCCTGACTTTC
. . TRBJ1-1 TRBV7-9 CASSFLHWADTEAFF TGTGCCAGCAGCTTTCTGCACTGGGCGGACACTGAAGCTTTCTTT
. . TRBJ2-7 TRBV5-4 CASRGPGEGYEQYF TGTGCCAGCAGAGGCCCAGGGGAAGGCTACGAGCAGTACTTC
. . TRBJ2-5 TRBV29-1 CSVDNFETQYF TGCAGCGTTGACAATTTCGAGACCCAGTACTTC
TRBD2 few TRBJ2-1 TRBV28 CASSFLAGGNNEQFF TGTGCCAGCAGTTTCCTAGCGGGAGGTAACAATGAGCAGTTCTTC
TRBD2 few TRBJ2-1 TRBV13 CASSLGRGSYDNEQFF TGTGCCAGCAGCTTAGGGCGGGGGTCTTACGACAATGAGCAGTTCTTC
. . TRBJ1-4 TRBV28 CASSLGLEKLFF TGTGCCAGCAGTCTCGGGTTGGAAAAACTGTTTTTT
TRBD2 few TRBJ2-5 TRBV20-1 CSASAWIAGETQETQYF TGCAGTGCAAGTGCCTGGATAGCGGGGGAAACCCAAGAGACCCAGTACTTC
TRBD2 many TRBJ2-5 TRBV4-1 CASSQRGGDQETQYF TGCGCCAGCAGCCAACGGGGGGGGGACCAAGAGACCCAGTACTTC
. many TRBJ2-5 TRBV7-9 CASTLGSGEQYF TGTGCCAGCACCTTGGGGTCAGGGGAGCAGTACTTC
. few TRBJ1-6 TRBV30 CAWSPDGRAYNSPLHF TGTGCCTGGAGCCCAGACGGGCGGGCCTATAATTCACCCCTCCACTTT
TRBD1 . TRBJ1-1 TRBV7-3 CASSLTEGARSEAFF TGTGCCAGCAGCTTAACGGAGGGGGCGAGATCGGAAGCTTTCTTT
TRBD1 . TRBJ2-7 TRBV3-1 CASSQGIETGATYEQYF TGTGCCAGCAGCCAAGGGATCGAGACAGGGGCCACCTACGAGCAGTACTTC
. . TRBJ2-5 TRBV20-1 CSALEGGQETQYF TGCAGTGCGCTCGAGGGGGGGCAAGAGACCCAGTACTTC
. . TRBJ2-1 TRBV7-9 CASSLGQFRSYNEQFF TGTGCCAGCAGCTTAGGACAGTTCCGCTCCTACAATGAGCAGTTCTTC
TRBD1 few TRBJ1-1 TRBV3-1 CASSPNRQGRNTEAFF TGTGCCAGCAGCCCAAACCGACAGGGAAGGAACACTGAAGCTTTCTTT
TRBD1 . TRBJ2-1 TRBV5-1 CASSFGQGASEQFF TGCGCCAGCAGCTTCGGACAGGGGGCCAGTGAGCAGTTCTTC
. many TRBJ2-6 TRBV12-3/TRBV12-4 CASSSKRTALSGANVLTF TGTGCCAGCAGTTCAAAAAGGACCGCTCTCTCTGGGGCCAACGTCCTGACTTTC
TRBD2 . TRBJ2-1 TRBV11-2 CTSSLEGTSGRWPLVGSYNEQFF TGTACCAGCAGCTTAGAGGGGACTAGCGGGAGATGGCCCTTGGTGGGCTCCTACAATGAGCAGTTCTTC
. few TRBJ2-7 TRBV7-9 CASSPTKEPQFYEQYF TGTGCCAGCAGCCCGACTAAGGAACCCCAATTCTACGAGCAGTACTTC
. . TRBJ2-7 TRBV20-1 CSAREWGIRHEQYF TGCAGTGCTAGAGAATGGGGGATCCGCCACGAGCAGTACTTC
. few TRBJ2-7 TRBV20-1 CSASFDSSYEQYF TGCAGTGCTAGTTTCGACAGCTCCTACGAGCAGTACTTC
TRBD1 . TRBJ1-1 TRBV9 CASSGGGGGAGPEAFF TGTGCCAGCAGCGGCGGGGGAGGGGGCGCCGGGCCTGAAGCTTTCTTT
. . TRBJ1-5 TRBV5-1 CASSKEGGQPQHF TGCGCCAGCAGCAAGGAGGGGGGCCAGCCCCAGCATTTT
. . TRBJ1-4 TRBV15 CATSRDRGGGSEKLFF TGTGCCACCAGCAGAGATCGGGGAGGAGGGAGTGAAAAACTGTTTTTT
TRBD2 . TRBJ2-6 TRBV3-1 CANEITGTSALIPGANVRTF TGTGCCAACGAAATAACCGGGACTAGCGCCCTGATCCCTGGGGCCAACGTCCGGACTTTC
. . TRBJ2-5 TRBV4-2 CASSHGYGETQYF TGTGCCAGCAGCCACGGGTACGGGGAGACCCAGTACTTC
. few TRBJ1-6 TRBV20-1 CSARIGDSPLHF TGCAGTGCTAGAATTGGGGATTCACCCCTCCACTTT
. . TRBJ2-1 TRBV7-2 CASSLALSVSYNEQFF TGTGCCAGCAGCTTAGCGCTCAGCGTCTCCTACAATGAGCAGTTCTTC
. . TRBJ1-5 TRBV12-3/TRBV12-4 CASSPYLFNQPQHF TGTGCCAGCAGTCCTTACCTTTTCAATCAGCCCCAGCATTTT
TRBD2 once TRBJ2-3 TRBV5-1 CASTRGASGSTDTQYF TGCGCCAGCACCCGAGGGGCTAGCGGGAGTACAGATACGCAGTATTTT
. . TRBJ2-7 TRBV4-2 CASSQEGANKREQYF TGTGCCAGCAGCCAAGAAGGGGCCAACAAAAGGGAGCAGTACTTC
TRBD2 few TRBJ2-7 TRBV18 CASSGPGLAGGPRSYEQYF TGTGCCAGCTCAGGACCGGGACTAGCGGGGGGCCCACGGAGCTACGAGCAGTACTTC
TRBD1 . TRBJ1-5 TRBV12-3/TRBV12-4 CASSHWDSGNQPQHF TGTGCCAGCAGTCACTGGGACAGTGGGAATCAGCCCCAGCATTTT
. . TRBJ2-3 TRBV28 CASSVTGGPVAYTQYF TGTGCCAGCAGCGTGACCGGGGGACCGGTGGCATATACGCAGTATTTT
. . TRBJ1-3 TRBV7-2 CASSLRGEGNTIYF TGTGCCAGCAGCCTCAGGGGTGAAGGAAACACCATATATTTT
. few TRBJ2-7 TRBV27 CASSLSVTGYEQYF TGTGCCAGCAGTTTATCTGTCACGGGCTACGAGCAGTACTTC